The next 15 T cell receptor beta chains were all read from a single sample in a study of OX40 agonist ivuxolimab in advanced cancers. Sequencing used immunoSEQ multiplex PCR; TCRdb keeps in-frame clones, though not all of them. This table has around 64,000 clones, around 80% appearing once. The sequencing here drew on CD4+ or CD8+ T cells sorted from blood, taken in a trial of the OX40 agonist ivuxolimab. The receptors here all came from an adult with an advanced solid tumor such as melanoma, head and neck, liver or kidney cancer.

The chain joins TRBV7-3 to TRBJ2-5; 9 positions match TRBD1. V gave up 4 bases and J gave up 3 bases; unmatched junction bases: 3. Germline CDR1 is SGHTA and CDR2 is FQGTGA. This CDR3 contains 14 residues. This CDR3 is CASSSRDREETQYF. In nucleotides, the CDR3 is TGTGCCAGCAGCTCCCGGGACAGGGAAGAGACCCAGTACTTC.

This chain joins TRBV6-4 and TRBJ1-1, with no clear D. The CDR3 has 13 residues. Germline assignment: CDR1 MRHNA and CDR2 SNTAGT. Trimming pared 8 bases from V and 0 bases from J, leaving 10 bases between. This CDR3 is CASSPILNTEAFF. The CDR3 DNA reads TGTGCCAGCTCCCCTATATTGAACACTGAAGCTTTCTTT.

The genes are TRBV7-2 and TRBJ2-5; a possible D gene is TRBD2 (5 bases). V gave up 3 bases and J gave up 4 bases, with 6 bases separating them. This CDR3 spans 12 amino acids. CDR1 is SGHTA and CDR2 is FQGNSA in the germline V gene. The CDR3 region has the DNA TGTGCCAGCAGCTTGGCGGGAGAGACCCAGTACTTC. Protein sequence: CASSLAGETQYF.

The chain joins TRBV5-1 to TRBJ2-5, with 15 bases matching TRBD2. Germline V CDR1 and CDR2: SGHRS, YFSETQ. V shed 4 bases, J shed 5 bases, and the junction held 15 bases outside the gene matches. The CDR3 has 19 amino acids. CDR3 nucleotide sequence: TGCGCCAGCAGCCCCGGGACTAGCGGGGGGCCGACCCTGGGGGAGACCCAGTACTTC. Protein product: CASSPGTSGGPTLGETQYF.

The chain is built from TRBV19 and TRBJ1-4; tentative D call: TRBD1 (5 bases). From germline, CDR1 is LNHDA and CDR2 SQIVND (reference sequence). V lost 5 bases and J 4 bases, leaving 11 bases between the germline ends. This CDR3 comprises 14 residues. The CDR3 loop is CASSRRGINEKLFF. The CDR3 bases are TGTGCCAGTAGTCGGAGGGGAATTAATGAAAAACTGTTTTTT.

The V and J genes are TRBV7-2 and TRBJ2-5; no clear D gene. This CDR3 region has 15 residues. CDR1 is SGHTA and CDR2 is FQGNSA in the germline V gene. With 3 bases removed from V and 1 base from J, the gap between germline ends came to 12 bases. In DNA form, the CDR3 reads TGTGCCAGCAGCTTCTACCCGACGGCCCAAGAGACCCAGTACTTC. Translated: CASSFYPTAQETQYF.

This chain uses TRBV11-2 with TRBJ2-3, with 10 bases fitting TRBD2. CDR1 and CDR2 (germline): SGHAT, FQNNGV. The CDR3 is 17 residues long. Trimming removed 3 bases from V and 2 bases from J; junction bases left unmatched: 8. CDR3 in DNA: TGTGCCAGCAGCTTGCTAAAGCGGGGGGGGAACACAGATACGCAGTATTTT. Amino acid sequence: CASSLLKRGGNTDTQYF.

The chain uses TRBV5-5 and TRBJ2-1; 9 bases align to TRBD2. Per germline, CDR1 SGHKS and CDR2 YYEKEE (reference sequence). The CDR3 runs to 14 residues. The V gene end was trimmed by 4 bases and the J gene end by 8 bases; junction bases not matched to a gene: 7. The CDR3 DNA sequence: TGTGCCAGCAGCCACATAGCGGGGGTTCATGAGCAGTTCTTC. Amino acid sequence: CASSHIAGVHEQFF. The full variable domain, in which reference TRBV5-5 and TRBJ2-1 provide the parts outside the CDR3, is DAGVTQSPTHLIKTRGQQVTLRCSPISGHKSVSWYQQVLGQGPQFIFQYYEKEERGRGNFPDRFSARQFPNYSSELNVNALLLGDSALYLCASSHIAGVHEQFFGPGTRLTVL.

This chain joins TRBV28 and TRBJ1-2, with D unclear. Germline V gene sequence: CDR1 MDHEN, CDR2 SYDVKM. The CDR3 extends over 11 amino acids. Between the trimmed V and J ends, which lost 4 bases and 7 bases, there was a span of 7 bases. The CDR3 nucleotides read TGTGCCAGCAGTTGGCAGGCTGGCTACACCTTC. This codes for CASSWQAGYTF.

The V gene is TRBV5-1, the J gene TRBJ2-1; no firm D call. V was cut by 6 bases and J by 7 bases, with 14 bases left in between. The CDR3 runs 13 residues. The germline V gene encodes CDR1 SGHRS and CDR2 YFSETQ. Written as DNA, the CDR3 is TGCGCCAGCAAGGAGAACCCCGTTAATGAGCAGTTCTTC. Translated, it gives CASKENPVNEQFF.

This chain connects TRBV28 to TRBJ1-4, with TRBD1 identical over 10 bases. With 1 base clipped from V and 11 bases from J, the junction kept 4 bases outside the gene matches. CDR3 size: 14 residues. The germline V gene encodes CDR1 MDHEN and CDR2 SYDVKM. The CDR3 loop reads CASSLLSDRGKLFF. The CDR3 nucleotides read TGTGCCAGCAGTTTATTATCGGACAGGGGGAAACTGTTTTTT.

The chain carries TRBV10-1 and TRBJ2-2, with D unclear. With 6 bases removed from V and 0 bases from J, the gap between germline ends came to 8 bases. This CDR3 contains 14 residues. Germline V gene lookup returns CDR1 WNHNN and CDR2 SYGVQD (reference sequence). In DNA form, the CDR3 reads TGCGCCAGCAGGGCAGGACCGAACACCGGGGAGCTGTTTTTT. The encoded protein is CASRAGPNTGELFF.

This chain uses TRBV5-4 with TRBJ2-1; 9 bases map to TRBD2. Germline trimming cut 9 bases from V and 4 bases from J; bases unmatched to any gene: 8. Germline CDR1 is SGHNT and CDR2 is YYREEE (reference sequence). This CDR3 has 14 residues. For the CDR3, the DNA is TGTGCCACCGAGGCGGGGGGGGAATACAATGAGCAGTTCTTC. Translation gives CATEAGGEYNEQFF.

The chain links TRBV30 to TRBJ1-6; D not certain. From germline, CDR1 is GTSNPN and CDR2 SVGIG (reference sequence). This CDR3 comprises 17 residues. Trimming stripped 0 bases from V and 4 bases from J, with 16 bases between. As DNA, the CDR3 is TGTGCCTGGAGTGTATTTCCCCAAGGGAAATATAATTCACCCCTCCACTTT. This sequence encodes CAWSVFPQGKYNSPLHF.

This CDR3 reads CASSSRLTSGNTIYF. The CDR3 bases are TGTGCCAGCAGCTCCCGTCTCACATCTGGAAACACCATATATTTT. The chain recombines TRBV11-2 with TRBJ1-3; unclear D gene. Trimming took off 4 bases at V and 1 base at J, with 11 bases between the two ends. The CDR3 totals 15 residues. The germline V gene has CDR1 SGHAT and CDR2 FQNNGV.